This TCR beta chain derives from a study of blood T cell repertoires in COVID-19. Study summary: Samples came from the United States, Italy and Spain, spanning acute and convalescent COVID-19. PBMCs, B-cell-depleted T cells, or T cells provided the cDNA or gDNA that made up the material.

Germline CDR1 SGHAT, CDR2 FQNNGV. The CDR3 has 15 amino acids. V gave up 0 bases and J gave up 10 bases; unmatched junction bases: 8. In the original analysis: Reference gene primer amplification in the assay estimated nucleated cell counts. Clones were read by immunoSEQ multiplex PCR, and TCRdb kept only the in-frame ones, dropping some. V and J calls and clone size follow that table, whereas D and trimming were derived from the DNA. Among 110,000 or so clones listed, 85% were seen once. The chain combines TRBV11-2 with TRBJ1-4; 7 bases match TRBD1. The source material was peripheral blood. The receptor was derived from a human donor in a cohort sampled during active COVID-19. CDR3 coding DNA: TGTGCCAGCAGCTTAGATCGGCAGGGGGGTAGAAAACTGTTTTTT. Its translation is CASSLDRQGGRKLFF.